What follows are 22 T cell receptor beta chains derived from one specimen sequenced in a study of T cell clusters in autoimmune cytopenias. TRB was amplified from 250 ng of peripheral blood genomic DNA per sample. One tube held mixed TRB-A and TRB-B primer pools for touch-down PCR. TCRdb re-called the multiplex PCR reads and gives one entry per CDR3 protein, without DNA. This sample contains some 7,200 distinct CDR3 sequences. These data were also reused for a study on T cell repertoires in aging, cancer and after chemotherapy.

What was sequenced was peripheral blood. Receptors originate from a human donor in good health.

The chain couples TRBV5-1 to TRBJ2-5. The CDR3 is 14 residues long. Germline lookup yields CDR1 SGHRS and CDR2 YFSETQ. CDR3 residues: CASSLGLTGETQYF.

The genes are TRBV27 and TRBJ2-3. This CDR3 is 13 amino acids long. Germline V lookup: CDR1 MNHEY, CDR2 SMNVEV (reference sequence). The CDR3 protein is CANSFSISNTQYF.

V is TRBV11-1 and J is TRBJ2-1; as DNA is missing, the TRBD2 call by TCRdb cannot be tested. The germline CDR1 and CDR2 sequences are SGHAT and FQDESV (reference sequence). The CDR3 extends over 14 amino acids. CDR3 region: CASSPGTSGLEQFF.

This clonotype is labeled medium-sized (0.01 to 0.1%) based on frequency. The chain has TRBV19 and TRBJ1-4; TCRdb selects TRBD1, and the lack of DNA leaves this call unchecked. The germline gives CDR1 LNHDA, CDR2 SQIVND (reference sequence). This CDR3 spans 14 amino acids. This CDR3 is CASSGAATNEKLFF.

This clonotype registers medium-sized by frequency. The chain joins TRBV6-4 to TRBJ2-3; TCRdb designates TRBD1, a call that cannot be tested without DNA. The CDR3 loop spans 15 amino acids. CDR1 is MRHNA, CDR2 SNTAGT, per germline. CDR3: CASSEGGGQTDTQYF.

Judged by frequency, this clonotype is large. This chain connects TRBV11-1 to TRBJ1-3; the TRBD1 assignment by TCRdb is unverifiable without DNA. The CDR3 spans 15 residues. Germline lookup yields CDR1 SGHAT and CDR2 FQDESV (reference sequence). CDR3 in amino acids: CASSPTGLSGNTIYF.

The chain employs TRBV6-5 and TRBJ2-1. Germline CDR1 MNHEY, CDR2 SVGAGI. The CDR3 consists of 16 residues. Here the CDR3 reads CASSYSIEAAYNEQFF.

This rearrangement joins TRBV6-2 or TRBV6-3 to TRBJ2-7; checking the TCRdb D call of TRBD1 is not possible without DNA. The CDR3 extends over 13 amino acids. Germline V gene data show CDR1 as MNHEY and CDR2 as SVGEGT. The CDR3 spells CASGRGEGNEQYF.

This clonotype is classed as medium-sized by frequency. This rearrangement joins TRBV5-5 to TRBJ2-5; TCRdb proposes TRBD1, but this gene call is untestable without DNA. The CDR3 loop spans 15 amino acids. Germline V CDR1 and CDR2: SGHKS, YYEKEE (reference sequence). CDR3 amino acids: CASSLALDSQETQYF.

This clonotype is identified as medium-sized from frequency. CDR3 loop: CASSHGQHYEQYF. The chain employs TRBV19 and TRBJ2-7; lacking DNA, the TRBD1 call made by TCRdb goes unchecked. This CDR3 spans 13 amino acids. The V gene's germline CDR1 is LNHDA and CDR2 SQIVND (reference sequence).

This clonotype is called medium-sized based on its frequency. The chain recombines TRBV19 with TRBJ2-3; the D call from TCRdb, TRBD2, cannot be confirmed without DNA. The CDR3 spans 16 residues. CDR1 and CDR2 (germline): LNHDA, SQIVND (reference sequence). Here the CDR3 reads CASKSGLAGGTDTQYF.

The chain employs TRBV6-5 and TRBJ2-7. This CDR3 spans 15 amino acids. CDR1 MNHEY and CDR2 SVGAGI come from the germline V gene. The chain's CDR3 is CASSYQKVAETEQYF.

This clonotype is called medium-sized based on its frequency. This sequence joins TRBV19 and TRBJ2-7; TCRdb outputs TRBD1, but without DNA this stays unchecked. This CDR3 is 14 amino acids long. Germline CDR1 is LNHDA and CDR2 is SQIVND (reference sequence). CDR3 protein: CASSIDRDGYEQYF.

This clonotype ranks as medium-sized in terms of frequency. J is TRBJ2-5 and V is TRBV6-6. CDR1 and CDR2 (germline): MNHNY, SVGAGI (reference sequence). The CDR3 consists of 16 residues. The CDR3: CASSYTSRQSQETQYF.

By frequency, this clonotype registers medium-sized (0.01 to 0.1%). V and J are TRBV6-4 and TRBJ2-3. CDR3 size: 15 residues. Germline V gene data show CDR1 as MRHNA and CDR2 as SNTAGT. The CDR3 loop reads CASSDSKGSTDTQYF.

This chain links TRBV20-1 with TRBJ2-7; TCRdb proposes TRBD2, but this gene call is untestable without DNA. The CDR3 contains 14 residues. Per germline, CDR1 DFQATT and CDR2 SNEGSKA (reference sequence). The CDR3 region is CSASSGGASGEQYF.

The chain carries TRBV25-1 and TRBJ1-4; TCRdb designates TRBD1, a call that cannot be tested without DNA. Germline V gene lookup returns CDR1 MGHDK and CDR2 SYGVNS. CDR3 length: 14 amino acids. The CDR3 reads CASSEWTVNEKLFF.

This clonotype counts as medium-sized (0.01 to 0.1%) by frequency. The chain is built from TRBV19 and TRBJ2-1; the D call from TCRdb, TRBD1, cannot be confirmed without DNA. Germline-derived CDR1 and CDR2 are LNHDA and SQIVND (reference sequence). CDR3 length: 11 residues. The CDR3 region is CLRGKYNEQFF. Variable domain in full (rest from reference TRBV19 and TRBJ2-1): DGGITQSPKYLFRKEGQNVTLSCEQNLNHDAMYWYRQDPGQGLRLIYYSQIVNDFQKGDIAEGYSVSREKKESFPLTVTSAQKNPTAFYLCLRGKYNEQFFGPGTRLTVL.

Judged by frequency, this clonotype is medium-sized. The rearrangement joins TRBV5-6 to TRBJ2-5; TCRdb's D call of TRBD2 is untestable without DNA. Looked up from germline, CDR1 is SGHDT and CDR2 is YYEEEE. There are 15 residues in the CDR3. The CDR3 spells CASSRTTSGGETQYF.

The chain employs TRBV6-1 and TRBJ1-2; lacking DNA, the TRBD1 call made by TCRdb goes unchecked. CDR1 and CDR2 from the germline V gene are MNHNS and SASEGT. The CDR3 loop spans 12 amino acids. Here the CDR3 reads CASGAGWVGYTF.

The J gene is TRBJ2-7, the V gene TRBV2. The CDR3 consists of 12 residues. Germline V gives CDR1 SNHLY, CDR2 FYNNEI. This chain's CDR3 is CASSQSSNEQYF.

The chain carries TRBV5-1 and TRBJ2-7; TCRdb indicates TRBD2, and absent DNA this call remains unverified. This CDR3 region has 15 residues. From germline, CDR1 is SGHRS and CDR2 YFSETQ. CDR3 amino acids: CASSTSPALSYEQYF. Full variable domain (missing parts from reference TRBV5-1 and TRBJ2-7): KAGVTQTPRYLIKTRGQQVTLSCSPISGHRSVSWYQQTPGQGLQFLFEYFSETQRNKGNFPGRFSGRQFSNSRSEMNVSTLELGDSALYLCASSTSPALSYEQYFGPGTRLTVT.